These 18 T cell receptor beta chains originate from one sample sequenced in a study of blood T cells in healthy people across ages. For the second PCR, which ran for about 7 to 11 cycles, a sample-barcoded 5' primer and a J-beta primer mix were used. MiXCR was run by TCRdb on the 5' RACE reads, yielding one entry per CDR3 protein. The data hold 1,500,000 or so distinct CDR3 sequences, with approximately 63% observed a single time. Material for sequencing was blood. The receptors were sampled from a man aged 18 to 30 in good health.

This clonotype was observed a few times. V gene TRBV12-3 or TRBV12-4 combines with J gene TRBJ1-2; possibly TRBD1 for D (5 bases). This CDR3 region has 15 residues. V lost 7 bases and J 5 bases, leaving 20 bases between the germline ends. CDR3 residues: CASMDTGDPPYGYTF. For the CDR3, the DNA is TGTGCCAGCATGGACACTGGGGACCCGCCTTATGGCTACACCTTC.

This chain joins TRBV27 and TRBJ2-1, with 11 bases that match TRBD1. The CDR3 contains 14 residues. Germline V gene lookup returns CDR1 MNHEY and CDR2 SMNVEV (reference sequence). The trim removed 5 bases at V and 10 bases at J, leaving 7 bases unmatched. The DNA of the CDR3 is TGTGCCAGCAGTCCCGGGACAGGGGGATACGAGCAGTTCTTC. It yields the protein CASSPGTGGYEQFF.

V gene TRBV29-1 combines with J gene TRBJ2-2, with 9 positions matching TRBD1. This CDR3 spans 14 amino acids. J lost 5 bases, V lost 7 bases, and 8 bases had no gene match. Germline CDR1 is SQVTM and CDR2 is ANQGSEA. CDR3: CSGWTGVRTGELFF. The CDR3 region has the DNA TGCAGCGGTTGGACAGGGGTGAGGACCGGGGAGCTGTTTTTT.

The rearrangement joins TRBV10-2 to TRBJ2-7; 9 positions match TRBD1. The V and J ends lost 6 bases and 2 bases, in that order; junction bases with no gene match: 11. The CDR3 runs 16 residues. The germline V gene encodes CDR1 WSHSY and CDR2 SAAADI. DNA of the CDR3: TGCGCCAGCAGGGCTGATTGGACAGGGGAGCCCTACGAGCAGTACTTC. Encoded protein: CASRADWTGEPYEQYF.

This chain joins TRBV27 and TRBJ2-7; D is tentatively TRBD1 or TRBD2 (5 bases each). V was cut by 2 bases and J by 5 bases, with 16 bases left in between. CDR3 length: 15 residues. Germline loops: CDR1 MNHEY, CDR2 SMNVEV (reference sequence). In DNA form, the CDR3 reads TGTGCCAGCAGTTTAATGGCGGGCCCGACAGACGAGCAGTACTTC. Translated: CASSLMAGPTDEQYF.

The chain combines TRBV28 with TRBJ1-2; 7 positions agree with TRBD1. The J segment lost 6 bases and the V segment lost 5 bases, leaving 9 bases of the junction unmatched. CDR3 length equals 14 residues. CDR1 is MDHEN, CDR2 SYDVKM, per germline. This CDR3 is CASSPRGYENGYTF. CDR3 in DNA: TGTGCCAGCAGTCCCAGGGGGTATGAGAATGGCTACACCTTC.

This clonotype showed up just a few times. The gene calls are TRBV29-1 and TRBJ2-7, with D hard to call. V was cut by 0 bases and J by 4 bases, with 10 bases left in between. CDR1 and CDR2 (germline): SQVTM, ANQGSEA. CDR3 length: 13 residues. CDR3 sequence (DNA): TGCAGCGTTGAAGAAAAGGACGGTTACGAGCAGTACTTC. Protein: CSVEEKDGYEQYF.

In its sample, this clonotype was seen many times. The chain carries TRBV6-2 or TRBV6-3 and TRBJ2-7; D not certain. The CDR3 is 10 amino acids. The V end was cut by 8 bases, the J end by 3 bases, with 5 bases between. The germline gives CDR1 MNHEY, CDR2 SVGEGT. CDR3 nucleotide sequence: TGTGCCAGCGGGTACTACGAGCAGTACTTC. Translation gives CASGYYEQYF.

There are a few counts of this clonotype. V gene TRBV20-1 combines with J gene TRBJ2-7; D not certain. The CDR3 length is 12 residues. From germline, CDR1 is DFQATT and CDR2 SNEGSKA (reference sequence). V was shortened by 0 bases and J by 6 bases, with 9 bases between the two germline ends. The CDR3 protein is CSARDAGLEQYF. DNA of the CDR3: TGCAGTGCTAGAGACGCTGGCCTCGAGCAGTACTTC.

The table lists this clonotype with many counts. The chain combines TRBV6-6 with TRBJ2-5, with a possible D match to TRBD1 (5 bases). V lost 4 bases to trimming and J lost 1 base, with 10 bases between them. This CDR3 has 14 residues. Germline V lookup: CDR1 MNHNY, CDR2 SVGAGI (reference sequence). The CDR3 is CASSLQGAQETQYF. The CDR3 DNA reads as TGTGCCAGCAGTTTACAAGGGGCCCAAGAGACCCAGTACTTC.

CDR3 sequence: CASSETYRGSNGYTF. In DNA form, the CDR3 reads TGTGCCAGCAGTGAAACCTACAGGGGGAGCAATGGCTACACCTTC. The rearrangement links TRBV6-1 to TRBJ1-2, with TRBD1 matching 8 bases. The length of the CDR3 is 15 residues. V gave up 2 bases and J gave up 6 bases; unmatched junction bases: 8. CDR1 and CDR2 from the germline V gene are MNHNS and SASEGT.

In DNA, the CDR3 is TGCGCCAGCAGCCTTGGCGTATTGCAAGAGACCCAGTACTTC. Translated, it gives CASSLGVLQETQYF. The chain combines TRBV4-3 with TRBJ2-5, with D unresolved. The V end lost 4 bases, the J end lost 2 bases, and 11 bases lay between the germline ends. Per the germline V gene, CDR1 is LGHNA and CDR2 is YSLEER. The CDR3 is made up of 14 amino acids.

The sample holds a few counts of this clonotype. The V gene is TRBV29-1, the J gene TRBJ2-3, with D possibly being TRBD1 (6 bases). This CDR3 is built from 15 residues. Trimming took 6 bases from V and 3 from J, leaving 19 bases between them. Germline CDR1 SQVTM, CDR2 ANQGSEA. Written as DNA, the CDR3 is TGCAGCGTCCCCGTGTGGGTAGGGGGTACAGATACGCAGTATTTT. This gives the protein CSVPVWVGGTDTQYF.

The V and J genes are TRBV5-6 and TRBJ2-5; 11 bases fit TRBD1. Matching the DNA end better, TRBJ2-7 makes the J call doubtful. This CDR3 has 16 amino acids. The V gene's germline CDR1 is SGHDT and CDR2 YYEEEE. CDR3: CASSLWVGTGGHEQYF. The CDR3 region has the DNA TGTGCCAGCAGCTTGTGGGTCGGGACAGGGGGACACGAGCAGTACTTC.

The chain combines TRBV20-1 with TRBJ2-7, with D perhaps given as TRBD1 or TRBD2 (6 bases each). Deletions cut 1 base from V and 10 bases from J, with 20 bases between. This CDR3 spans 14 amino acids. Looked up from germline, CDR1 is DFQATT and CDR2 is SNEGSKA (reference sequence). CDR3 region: CSARVEGVFGTQYF. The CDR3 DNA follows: TGCAGTGCTAGAGTGGAGGGGGTTTTCGGAACTCAGTACTTC.

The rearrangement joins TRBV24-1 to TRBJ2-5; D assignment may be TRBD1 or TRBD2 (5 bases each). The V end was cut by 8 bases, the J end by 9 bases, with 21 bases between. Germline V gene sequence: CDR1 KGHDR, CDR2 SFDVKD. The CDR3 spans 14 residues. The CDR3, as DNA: TGTGCCACCACCACGAGGGGTTCCCCCGGTTCCCAGTACTTC. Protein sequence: CATTTRGSPGSQYF.

In DNA, the CDR3 is TGCAGTGCCCAACCGGGACAGGGGTCCGTGGATACGCAGTATTTT. Translated: CSAQPGQGSVDTQYF. This chain links TRBV20-1 with TRBJ2-3; 10 bases are a match to TRBD1. The CDR3 extends over 15 amino acids. The V gene end was trimmed by 6 bases and the J gene end by 6 bases; junction bases not matched to a gene: 12. Germline V CDR1 and CDR2: DFQATT, SNEGSKA (reference sequence).

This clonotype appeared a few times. The CDR3 region is CSVDRGQGETQYF. DNA for the CDR3: TGCAGCGTTGACCGGGGGCAGGGAGAGACCCAGTACTTC. The chain links TRBV29-1 to TRBJ2-5, with D possibly called TRBD1 or TRBD2 (6 bases each). Trimming took off 3 bases at V and 4 bases at J, with 12 bases between the two ends. The length of the CDR3 is 13 residues. The germline V gene encodes CDR1 SQVTM and CDR2 ANQGSEA.